The TCR beta chain described here comes from a study of blood T cell repertoires in COVID-19 (dated by TCRdb to the early 2020s). About the study as a whole: The collaborator samples originated in the United States, Italy and Spain and spanned the acute and convalescent phases of COVID-19. The dataset comprised deeply sampled blood TCRbeta repertoires from subjects exposed to, actively infected with, or recovered from COVID-19. The sample metadata nearly always contained a de-identified subject ID, COVID-19 status, age in years and sex. The material from the prospective study consisted of cDNA or gDNA derived from T cells, B-cell-depleted T cells, or PBMCs. The repertoires were released in a freely available public database meant as a resource for research on the immune response to SARS-CoV-2. Where available, HLA class I and class II types were obtained from metadata supplied by the sample provider rather than from assay-based typing. Samples were obtained from the ongoing ImmuneRACE study (first 160 participants) and from 1,254 subjects provided by 6 global collaborators.

One collaborating source in Seattle enrolled patients during active infection and followed them longitudinally through the course of disease. Whole blood was collected in K2EDTA tubes by collaborating institutions according to the institutions' own protocols. For TCRbeta analysis, collaborators shipped samples as frozen whole blood, isolated PBMCs, or DNA extracted from either of those sample types. Measured from the cysteine to the phenylalanine, the CDR3 is 14 residues long. Of the read, only the CDR3 DNA is kept; its 42 bases are in frame from base 1. V loses 1 base at its end and J loses 7 bases; junction bases beyond the gene matches: 7. CDR1 and CDR2, per the germline V gene, are SGHRS and YFSETQ. The count of this clone is one. Its antigen is currently not known. Per-base qualities were not stored, and no clone one base away is much larger. The paper as a whole reports these results and caveats: Clinical and demographic metadata were provided uncurated, with the amount varying by source and participant.

The immunoSEQ Assay, a bias-controlled multiplex PCR, was used to amplify TCRbeta CDR3 regions from genomic DNA. The published analysis was carried out like this. Within the assay, amplification of reference gene primers was used to estimate how many nucleated cells each sample contained. To quantify the absolute abundance of each unique TCRbeta CDR3 rearrangement, sequence reads were collapsed and filtered. For each sample, productive Simpson clonality was calculated by taking the square root of Simpson's diversity index across productive rearrangements. In its TCRdb copy, this immuneACCESS table keeps in-frame sequences only and misses some clones. Where compared with another copy, unresolved V genes explain less than half of these, and the others have no known cause. The DNA was the basis for D and trimming; V, J and clone size are from that table. This sample holds approximately 200,000 clones; approximately 80% were observed only once. The ten largest clonotypes hold about 11% of the sample.

The rearrangement joined TRBV5-1 to TRBJ2-5; TRBD2 matches 7 bases in the middle. Sample: peripheral blood. This TCR was sampled from a woman older than 75 with COVID-19, enrolled during active disease. The nucleotide sequence is given as TGCGCCAGCAGCTTGACTGGACTAGACGTGACCCAGTACTTC. This translates into CASSLTGLDVTQYF.